A selection of T cell receptor beta chains follows, all from one sample in a study of molecular identifiers for immune sequencing clone quantification. Each CDR3 protein gets one entry after TCRdb re-called the PCR reads with MiXCR. This table holds around 470,000 distinct CDR3 sequences, about 25% found once. The sequenced sample was naive CD8+ T cells from blood, with Jurkat cell RNA spiked in. Receptors were obtained from a human donor in good health. Some libraries in this study had Jurkat cell RNA spiked in. The CDR3 runs from the conserved cysteine through the conserved F or W. A D gene is named only where the DNA matches it firmly. For some rows the clone size is stated as once, few or many, or as a class when expanded; others skip it.

TRBV9	NA	TRBD2	TRBJ2-3	TGTGCCGGCAGCGAGGGACTAGCGGGGGTCACAGATACGCAGTATTTT	CAGSEGLAGVTDTQYF
TRBV9	many	NA	TRBJ2-3	TGTGCCAGCAGCGACCCCACAGATACGCAGTATTTT	CASSDPTDTQYF
TRBV12-5	NA	TRBD1	TRBJ2-5	TGTGCTAGTGGTTTGGGGCAGGGGGTAGAGACCCAGTACTTC	CASGLGQGVETQYF
TRBV20-1	many	NA	TRBJ2-5	TGCAGTGCTAGGGATTACCTAGCGACGGCTCAAGAGACCCAGTACTTC	CSARDYLATAQETQYF
TRBV7-9	few	NA	TRBJ2-3	TGTGCCAGCAGCTTAGTGCAAACCGGCACAGATACGCAGTATTTT	CASSLVQTGTDTQYF
TRBV4-1	NA	NA	TRBJ2-1	TGCGCCAGCAGCCAGAAGCCGAATGAGCAGTTCTTC	CASSQKPNEQFF
TRBV5-1	many	TRBD1	TRBJ1-1	TGCGCCAGCAGCCCGGGACAGGGACTGACTGAAGCTTTCTTT	CASSPGQGLTEAFF
TRBV2	few	TRBD2	TRBJ2-3	TGTGCCAGCAGTGAAACCGGGGGGGCCTTTTACACAGATACGCAGTATTTT	CASSETGGAFYTDTQYF
TRBV2	once	NA	TRBJ2-7	TGTGCCAGCAGTGAACTTCGGGGGTCCTACTACGAGCAGTACTTC	CASSELRGSYYEQYF
TRBV9	few	NA	TRBJ1-4	TGTGCCAGCAGCGTGGGGGACTTCTTCAATGAAAAACTGTTTTTT	CASSVGDFFNEKLFF
TRBV10-2	few	NA	TRBJ1-1	TGCGCCAGCAGTGAGTATCTAACAGGGTATGCAAGGAACACTGAAGCTTTCTTT	CASSEYLTGYARNTEAFF
TRBV20-1	few	TRBD2	TRBJ2-7	TGCAGTGCTAGAGAGGGACTAGCGGTCTCCTACGAGCAGTACTTC	CSAREGLAVSYEQYF
TRBV19	few	NA	TRBJ2-1	TGTGCCAGTAGTATTGCTCTAGGTAACAATGAGCAGTTCTTC	CASSIALGNNEQFF
TRBV7-2	NA	TRBD2	TRBJ2-3	TGTGCCAGCAGCTTAGAGGGACTAGCCGGCGGTGGGGATACGCAGTATTTT	CASSLEGLAGGGDTQYF
TRBV6-1	NA	TRBD1	TRBJ2-7	TGTGCCAGTCGTCGGGGACAGGGTACCGAGCAGTACTTC	CASRRGQGTEQYF
TRBV29-1	NA	NA	TRBJ2-1	TGCAGCGTTGTCGCTGTACCCCCCTCCTACAATGAGCAGTTCTTC	CSVVAVPPSYNEQFF
TRBV5-1	NA	TRBD2	TRBJ2-7	TGCGCCAGCAGCTGGACTAGCGGGGGCTCCTACGAGCAGTCCTTC	CASSWTSGGSYEQSF
TRBV21-1	few	NA	TRBJ2-2	TGTGCCAGCGGACGGAGGACAGGGGGTTACACCGGGGAGCTGTTTTTT	CASGRRTGGYTGELFF
TRBV7-9	few	NA	TRBJ2-1	TGTGCCGCCAAAACAGCGGTGTCTGACAATGAGCAGTTCTTC	CAAKTAVSDNEQFF
TRBV20-1	NA	NA	TRBJ2-2	TGCAGTGCTAGTTCCCCCTACATAAACACCGGGGAGCTGTTTTTT	CSASSPYINTGELFF
TRBV3-1	many	TRBD1	TRBJ1-2	TGTGCCAGCAGTCCCGGACAGGGGTCAATTCGTGGCTACACCTTC	CASSPGQGSIRGYTF
TRBV27	NA	NA	TRBJ1-1	TGTGCCAGCAGTTTAGTGACAGGCCACCTTGAAGCTTTCTTT	CASSLVTGHLEAFF
TRBV30	NA	TRBD2	TRBJ2-1	TGTGCCTGGACGGGACTAGCGAATCACAATGAGCAGTTCTTC	CAWTGLANHNEQFF
TRBV4-1	many	NA	TRBJ2-7	TGCGCCAGCAGCTACGACAGGACCAGCTCCTACGAGCAGTACTTC	CASSYDRTSSYEQYF
TRBV4-2	few	NA	TRBJ1-1	TGTGCCAGCAGCCAGGCCGACGGAGACACTGAAGCTTTCTTT	CASSQADGDTEAFF
TRBV28	few	NA	TRBJ2-7	TGTGCCAGCAGCTGGCGGCGGGGAACCTACGAGCAGTACTTC	CASSWRRGTYEQYF
TRBV20-1	few	NA	TRBJ2-2	TGCAGTGCTTTGGACAGGAACACCGGGGAGCTGTTTTTT	CSALDRNTGELFF
TRBV20-1	few	TRBD2	TRBJ2-7	TGCAGTGCTTGGACTAGCGCTTACGAGCAGTACTTC	CSAWTSAYEQYF
TRBV28	few	NA	TRBJ2-7	TGTGCCAGCAGTTTATTTCAGGGTGGAGAGCAGTACTTC	CASSLFQGGEQYF
TRBV7-6	NA	NA	TRBJ2-3	TGTGCCAGCAGCCCTCGTGCGATGGCAGATACGCAGTATTTT	CASSPRAMADTQYF
TRBV11-3	few	NA	TRBJ2-1	TGTGCCAGCAGCTTGGACAGCTCGGACAATGAGCAGTTCTTC	CASSLDSSDNEQFF
TRBV7-8	many	TRBD1	TRBJ2-3	TGTGCCAGCAGCTCGATGACAGGGCCAGATACGCAGTATTTT	CASSSMTGPDTQYF
TRBV25-1	many	TRBD1	TRBJ2-7	TGTGCCAGCAGTTCGTCCCAGGGGGCATGGGAGCAGTACTTC	CASSSSQGAWEQYF
TRBV2	NA	TRBD2	TRBJ2-1	TGTGCCAGCAGCCCCCCGGGACTACCCCACAATGCGCAGTTCTTC	CASSPPGLPHNAQFF
TRBV7-9	NA	TRBD1	TRBJ2-5	TGTGCCAGCAGCTTATACGGGACAGGGGTGTTAGAGACCCAGTACTTC	CASSLYGTGVLETQYF
TRBV6-5	once	TRBD1	TRBJ2-5	TGTGCCAGCAGTTCCTCTTGGCAGGACAGGGGAGAGACCCAGTACTTC	CASSSSWQDRGETQYF
TRBV3-1	NA	TRBD2	TRBJ2-7	TGTGCCAGCAGCCCGATAGCGGGACCTAACTACGAGCAGTACTTC	CASSPIAGPNYEQYF
TRBV20-1	NA	NA	TRBJ1-1	TGCAGTGCTATAGAGTTGAAGGTCCAATGGGAGAACACTGAAGCTTTCTTT	CSAIELKVQWENTEAFF
TRBV28	many	TRBD1	TRBJ2-7	TGTGCCAGCAGTGCGTCCGGGACAGCTAAACCCTACGAGCAGTACTTC	CASSASGTAKPYEQYF
TRBV20-1	NA	TRBD1	TRBJ2-7	TGCGGTGCTAGAGACGGGACAGATCATTATCAGTACGAGCAGTACTTC	CGARDGTDHYQYEQYF
TRBV27	few	TRBD1	TRBJ2-7	TGTGCCAGCAGTTGGGGGACAGGGGTCGACGAGCAGTACTTC	CASSWGTGVDEQYF
TRBV11-2	NA	TRBD2	TRBJ2-3	TGTGCCAGCAGCTTAGGTGCGGGAGGGGGCATTCTAGCTACGCAGTATTTT	CASSLGAGGGILATQYF
TRBV9	few	NA	TRBJ1-2	TGTGCCAGCAGCCTTGGAGGTCCAGGCTATGGCTACACCTTC	CASSLGGPGYGYTF
TRBV7-6	few	NA	TRBJ1-1	TGTGCCAGCAGCTTATTGTCTGACGAAGCTTTCTTT	CASSLLSDEAFF
TRBV4-1	few	NA	TRBJ2-5	TGCGCCAGCAGTGGAGGGACCCAGTACTTC	CASSGGTQYF
TRBV7-3	NA	TRBD2	TRBJ2-2	TGTGCCAGCAGCTTTACGAGCGGGAGTTGGGCCGGGGAGCTGTTTTTT	CASSFTSGSWAGELFF
TRBV4-3	few	NA	TRBJ2-2	TGCGCCAGCAGCCAAGGCGCAGGAGTCGACACCGGGGAGCTGTTTTTT	CASSQGAGVDTGELFF
TRBV13	NA	NA	TRBJ1-1	TGTGCCAGCAGCCTTGGGCGATCCGCTTTCTTT	CASSLGRSAFF
TRBV29-1	many	NA	TRBJ2-2	TGCAGCGTTGTTCGCGACGGGGAGCTGTTTTTT	CSVVRDGELFF
TRBV11-2	few	NA	TRBJ2-2	TGTGCCAGCAGCTTAGTATTTGGGTGGGAGAACACCGGGGAGCTGTTTTTT	CASSLVFGWENTGELFF
TRBV19	few	NA	TRBJ2-2	TGTGCCAGTGGGGGTACGGGAGTTCTTACCGGGGAGCTGTTTTTT	CASGGTGVLTGELFF
TRBV6-6	NA	NA	TRBJ1-1	TGTGCCAGCAGCCCAGGGGTCTCGGATATGAACACTGAAGCTTTCTTT	CASSPGVSDMNTEAFF
TRBV12-3/TRBV12-4	NA	TRBD1	TRBJ2-2	TGTGCCAGCAGTTGGACAGGGGTGGCCGGGGAGCTGTTTTTT	CASSWTGVAGELFF
TRBV27	few	NA	TRBJ1-2	TGTGCCAGCAGTTTATCTTTTGCGGGGAACTATGGCTACACCTTC	CASSLSFAGNYGYTF
TRBV13	few	NA	TRBJ2-5	TGTGCCAGCAGCTGGGACCTAACGGGGAAGACCCAGTACTTC	CASSWDLTGKTQYF
TRBV2	few	TRBD2	TRBJ2-3	TGTGCCAGCAGGAATCCGGGACTAGCGGGAGCAGATACGCAGTATTTT	CASRNPGLAGADTQYF
TRBV13	many	TRBD1	TRBJ1-5	TGTGCCAGCAGCTTAGGCCCGGACAGGGGAGACCAGCCCCAGCATTTT	CASSLGPDRGDQPQHF
TRBV4-1	NA	TRBD1	TRBJ1-4	TGCGCCAGCAGCCATCTGCCGGGACAGGGCGACGAAAAACTGTTTTTT	CASSHLPGQGDEKLFF
TRBV7-9	NA	NA	TRBJ2-3	TGTGCCAGCAGCTTAAGCTCAGGCGCGCCAGATACGCAGTATTTT	CASSLSSGAPDTQYF